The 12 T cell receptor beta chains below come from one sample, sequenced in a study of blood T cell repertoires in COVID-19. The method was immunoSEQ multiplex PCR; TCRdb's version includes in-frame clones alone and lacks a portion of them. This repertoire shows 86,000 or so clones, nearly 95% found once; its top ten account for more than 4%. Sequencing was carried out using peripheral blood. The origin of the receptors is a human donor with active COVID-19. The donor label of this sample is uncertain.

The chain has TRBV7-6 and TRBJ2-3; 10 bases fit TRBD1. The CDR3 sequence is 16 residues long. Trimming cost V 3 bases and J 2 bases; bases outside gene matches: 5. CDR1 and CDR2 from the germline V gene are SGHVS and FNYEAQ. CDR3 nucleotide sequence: TGTGCCAGCAGCTTCCTCGACAGGGGGCACACAGATACGCAGTATTTT. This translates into CASSFLDRGHTDTQYF.

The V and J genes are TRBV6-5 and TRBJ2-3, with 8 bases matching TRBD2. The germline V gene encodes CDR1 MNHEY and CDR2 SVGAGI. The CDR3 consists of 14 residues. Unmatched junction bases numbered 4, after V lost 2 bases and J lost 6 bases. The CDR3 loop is CASSYAGLVDTQYF. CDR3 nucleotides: TGTGCCAGCAGTTACGCGGGACTAGTGGATACGCAGTATTTT.

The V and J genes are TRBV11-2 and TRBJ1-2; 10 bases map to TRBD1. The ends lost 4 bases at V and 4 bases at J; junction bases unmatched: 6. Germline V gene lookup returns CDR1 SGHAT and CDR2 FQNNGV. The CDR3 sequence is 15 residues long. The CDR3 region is CASSSPGQGIYGYTF. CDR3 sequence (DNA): TGTGCCAGCAGCTCTCCGGGACAGGGGATCTATGGCTACACCTTC.

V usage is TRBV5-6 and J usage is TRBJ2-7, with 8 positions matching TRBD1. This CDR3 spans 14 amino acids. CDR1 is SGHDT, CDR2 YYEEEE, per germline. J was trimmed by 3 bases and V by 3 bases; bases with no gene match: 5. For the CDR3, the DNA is TGTGCCAGCAGCTCCCGGACAGGGATCTACGAGCAGTACTTC. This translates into CASSSRTGIYEQYF.

CDR3 sequence: CASSQEPAGYTGELFF. CDR3 nucleotides: TGTGCCAGCAGCCAAGAGCCAGCGGGGTACACCGGGGAGCTGTTTTTT. The chain combines TRBV4-2 with TRBJ2-2, with 7 bases lining up with TRBD2. With V trimmed by 0 bases and J by 3 bases, 4 bases remained unmatched. CDR1 and CDR2 from the germline V gene are LGHNA and YNFKEQ. The length of the CDR3 is 16 residues.

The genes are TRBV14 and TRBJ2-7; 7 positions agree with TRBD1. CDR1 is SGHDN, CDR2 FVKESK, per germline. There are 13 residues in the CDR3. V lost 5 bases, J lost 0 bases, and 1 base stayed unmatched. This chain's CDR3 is CASSSGGSYEQYF. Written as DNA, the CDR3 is TGTGCCAGCAGCTCAGGGGGCTCCTACGAGCAGTACTTC.

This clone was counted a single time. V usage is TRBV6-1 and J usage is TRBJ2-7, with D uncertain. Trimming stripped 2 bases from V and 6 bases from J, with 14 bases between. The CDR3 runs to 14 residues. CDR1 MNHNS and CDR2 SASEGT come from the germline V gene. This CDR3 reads CASSEIPRIGEQYF. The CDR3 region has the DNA TGTGCCAGCAGTGAAATCCCTCGAATCGGCGAGCAGTACTTC.

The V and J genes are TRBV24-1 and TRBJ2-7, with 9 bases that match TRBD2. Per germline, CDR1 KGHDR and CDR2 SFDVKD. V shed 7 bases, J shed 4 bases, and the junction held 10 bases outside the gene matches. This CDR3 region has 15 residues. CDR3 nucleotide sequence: TGTGCCACCAGCGGGGTGGCTAGCGGGAATTACGAGCAGTACTTC. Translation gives CATSGVASGNYEQYF.

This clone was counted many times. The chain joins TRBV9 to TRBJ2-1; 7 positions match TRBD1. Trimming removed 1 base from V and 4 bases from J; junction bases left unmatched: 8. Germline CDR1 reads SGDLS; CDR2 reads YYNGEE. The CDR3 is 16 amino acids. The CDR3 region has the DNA TGTGCCAGCAGCGTAATAGACAGGGTGGCGTACAATGAGCAGTTCTTC. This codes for CASSVIDRVAYNEQFF.

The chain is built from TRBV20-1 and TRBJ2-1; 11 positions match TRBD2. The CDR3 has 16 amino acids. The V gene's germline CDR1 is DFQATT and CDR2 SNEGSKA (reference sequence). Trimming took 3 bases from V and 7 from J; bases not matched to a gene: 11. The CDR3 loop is CSASISTSGSRNEQFF. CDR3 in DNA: TGCAGTGCTAGTATATCCACTAGCGGGAGTAGGAATGAGCAGTTCTTC.

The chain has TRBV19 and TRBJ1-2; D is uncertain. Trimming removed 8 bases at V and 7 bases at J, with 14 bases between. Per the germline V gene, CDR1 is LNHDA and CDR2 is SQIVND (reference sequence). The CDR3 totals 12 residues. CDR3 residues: CASLSAAGGYTF. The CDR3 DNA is TGTGCCAGTCTCTCAGCGGCAGGTGGCTACACCTTC.

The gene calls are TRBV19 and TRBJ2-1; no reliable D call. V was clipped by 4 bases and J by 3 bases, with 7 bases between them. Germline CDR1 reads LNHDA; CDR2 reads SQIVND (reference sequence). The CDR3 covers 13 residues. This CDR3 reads CASSRERYNEQFF. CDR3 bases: TGTGCCAGTAGTAGAGAGCGCTACAATGAGCAGTTCTTC.